The 24 T cell receptor beta chains below were found in one sample sequenced in a study of blood T cell repertoires in COVID-19. Sequenced by immunoSEQ multiplex PCR; TCRdb stores in-frame clones only, minus some. Of under 150,000 clones listed, more than 75% are singletons. The sequenced sample was peripheral blood. The receptors were gathered from a woman aged 40 to 50 with acute or convalescent COVID-19.

The CDR3 nucleotides read TGTGCCACCGGACAGGGGGCTACTGAAAAACTGTTTTTT. Protein: CATGQGATEKLFF. The rearrangement links TRBV30 to TRBJ1-4; 11 nucleotides agree with TRBD1. Germline V CDR1 and CDR2: GTSNPN, SVGIG (reference sequence). This CDR3 is 13 amino acids long. Trimming cost V 8 bases and J 7 bases; bases outside gene matches: 6.

This clone occurred once. The chain carries TRBV21-1 and TRBJ2-7; no check of the table's D call, TRBD1, against the DNA was made. TRBV21-1 is a known pseudogene. The CDR3 extends over 15 amino acids. In DNA form, the CDR3 reads TGTGCCAGCAACCTAGACAGGGGTTATACCTACGAGCAGTACTTC. This encodes CASNLDRGYTYEQYF.

V gene TRBV7-2 combines with J gene TRBJ2-7; 12 nucleotides line up with TRBD2. V lost 1 base and J lost 3; bases outside the gene matches: 10. Germline V gene lookup returns CDR1 SGHTA and CDR2 FQGNSA. The CDR3 is 18 amino acids. This chain's CDR3 is CASSLVRLAGGLVYEQYF. The DNA of the CDR3 is TGTGCCAGCAGCTTAGTTCGGCTAGCGGGGGGGTTGGTCTACGAGCAGTACTTC.

This clone is a singleton in its sample. The chain has TRBV5-6 and TRBJ1-4; D ambiguous. The CDR3 extends over 14 amino acids. Trimming shortened V by 1 base and J by 5 bases, and 9 bases separated the two germline ends. Germline V CDR1 and CDR2: SGHDT, YYEEEE. CDR3 DNA: TGTGCCAGCAGCTTGATGGCTTTAAATGAAAAACTGTTTTTT. Protein: CASSLMALNEKLFF.

V gene TRBV7-2 combines with J gene TRBJ1-2; unclear D gene. The germline V gene has CDR1 SGHTA and CDR2 FQGNSA. With 3 bases removed from V and 6 bases from J, the gap between germline ends came to 11 bases. This CDR3 contains 13 residues. The CDR3 bases are TGTGCCAGCAGCTTGAGGGCTATGGATGGCTACACCTTC. Translation gives CASSLRAMDGYTF.

This chain uses TRBV6-2 or TRBV6-3 with TRBJ2-1; maybe TRBD2 (5 bases). Per germline, CDR1 MNHEY and CDR2 SVGEGT. The CDR3 contains 12 residues. V was trimmed by 5 bases and J by 7 bases, leaving 9 bases between them. The chain's CDR3 is CASSRSANEQFF. The CDR3 coding sequence is TGTGCCAGCAGTCGTAGCGCAAATGAGCAGTTCTTC.

In regard to this clone: The germline gene is not matched at one end of the junction; a read error may be the cause. The chain couples TRBV19 to TRBJ1-5; 9 nucleotides line up with TRBD1. The CDR3 runs 17 residues. Germline CDR1 and CDR2: LNHDA and SQIVND (reference sequence). This CDR3 is CVSSSGAGQGLFQPQHF. CDR3 coding DNA: TGTGTCAGTAGTAGCGGGGCGGGACAGGGTCTCTTCCAGCCCCAGCATTTT. Full variable domain (missing parts from reference TRBV19 and TRBJ1-5): DGGITQSPKYLFRKEGQNVTLSCEQNLNHDAMYWYRQDPGQGLRLIYYSQIVNDFQKGDIAEGYSVSREKKESFPLTVTSAQKNPTAFYLCVSSSGAGQGLFQPQHFGDGTRLSIL.

The chain couples TRBV6-6 to TRBJ1-4, with a tentative D call TRBD1 (5 bases). V lost 4 bases and J lost 0, with 12 bases in between. The CDR3 covers 16 residues. Per the germline V gene, CDR1 is MNHNY and CDR2 is SVGAGI (reference sequence). For the CDR3, the DNA is TGTGCCAGCAGTTCCTTAGGACAAGCAACTAATGAAAAACTGTTTTTT. Its protein product is CASSSLGQATNEKLFF.

This chain links TRBV5-1 with TRBJ1-4; D uncertain. The CDR3 has 16 residues. Between the trimmed V and J ends, which lost 0 bases and 0 bases, there was a span of 9 bases. Germline V gene sequence: CDR1 SGHRS, CDR2 YFSETQ. CDR3 DNA sequence: TGCGCCAGCAGCTTGGTCCCGGTTGCAACTAATGAAAAACTGTTTTTT. It codes for CASSLVPVATNEKLFF.

Worth noting for this clone: A far larger clone lies a single base away; this is likely a read error. The V gene is TRBV29-1, the J gene TRBJ2-3; D is perhaps TRBD2 (7 bases). From germline, CDR1 is SQVTM and CDR2 ANQGSEA. V dropped 0 bases and J dropped 1 base, with 14 bases sitting between them. The CDR3 spans 16 residues. Written as DNA, the CDR3 is TGCAGCGTTGAAGATCAGGGGCGGGGGCGCACAGATACGCAGTATTTT. This gives the protein CSVEDQGRGRTDTQYF.

This clone was found once. The chain recombines TRBV3-1 (or the pseudogene TRBV3-2) with TRBJ2-5, with D perhaps matching TRBD2 (6 bases). The V and J ends lost 1 base and 5 bases respectively, with 8 bases between them. The CDR3 runs to 13 residues. The germline gives CDR1 LGHDT, CDR2 YNNKEL (reference sequence). CDR3 amino acids: CASSQVRGETQYF. The CDR3 nucleotides read TGTGCCAGCAGCCAAGTTCGGGGGGAGACCCAGTACTTC.

The rearrangement uses TRBV7-2 and TRBJ2-2; 8 nucleotides align to TRBD2. This CDR3 has 16 amino acids. Germline CDR1 and CDR2: SGHTA and FQGNSA. V was clipped by 5 bases and J by 2 bases; unmatched bases: 7. CDR3 amino acids: CASSTMRGANTGELFF. CDR3 DNA: TGTGCCAGCAGCACGATGCGGGGGGCCAACACCGGGGAGCTGTTTTTT.

This rearrangement joins TRBV4-1 to TRBJ1-3, with D possibly matching TRBD1 (6 bases). V lost 3 bases and J lost 2, with 14 bases in between. This CDR3 region has 16 residues. Per germline, CDR1 MGHRA and CDR2 YSYEKL. The CDR3 reads CASSQGRTAPGNTIYF. The CDR3 DNA sequence: TGCGCCAGCAGCCAGGGCCGGACAGCACCTGGAAACACCATATATTTT.

The J gene is TRBJ2-7, the V gene TRBV20-1; the D gene is possibly TRBD1 (5 bases). CDR3 length: 12 residues. Germline V gene lookup returns CDR1 DFQATT and CDR2 SNEGSKA (reference sequence). V lost 3 bases and J 2 bases, leaving 8 bases between the germline ends. CDR3 DNA: TGCAGTGCTAGTAGCAGGGCCTACGAGCAGTACTTC. Protein: CSASSRAYEQYF.

The V call is TRBV7-9, the J call TRBJ2-3; 8 bases agree with TRBD2. CDR1 and CDR2 from the germline V gene are SEHNR and FQNEAQ (reference sequence). The CDR3 runs to 18 residues. V shed 3 bases, J shed 2 bases, and the junction held 13 bases outside the gene matches. CDR3 bases: TGTGCCAGCAGCTTCCCGGTGCTGGCGGGGGGAAACACAGATACGCAGTATTTT. It specifies CASSFPVLAGGNTDTQYF.

The rearrangement uses TRBV30 and TRBJ2-2, with 8 bases aligning to TRBD2. This CDR3 is built from 13 residues. CDR1 and CDR2 from the germline V gene are GTSNPN and SVGIG (reference sequence). With V trimmed by 3 bases and J by 6 bases, 3 bases remained unmatched. The CDR3: CAWRATSAGELFF. Here the CDR3 DNA reads TGTGCCTGGAGGGCGACTAGCGCCGGGGAGCTGTTTTTT.

This rearrangement joins TRBV7-2 to TRBJ1-6; 9 bases align to TRBD1. Germline loops: CDR1 SGHTA, CDR2 FQGNSA. The CDR3 has 15 amino acids. V lost 1 base to trimming and J lost 9 bases; unmatched junction nucleotides: 4. The CDR3 DNA follows: TGTGCCAGCAGCTTAGGGACAGGGGCTAGTTCACCCCTCCACTTT. Translation: CASSLGTGASSPLHF.

The chain has TRBV7-8 and TRBJ2-4; 15 bases line up with TRBD2. CDR1 is SGHVS and CDR2 is FQNEAQ in the germline V gene. This CDR3 contains 21 residues. V shed 5 bases and J 0 bases; nucleotides not matched to a gene: 14. DNA of the CDR3: TGTGCCAGCAGCCCGAGGAGGACTAGCGGGGGGGCCCTCGTAGCCAAAAACATTCAGTACTTC. Translated, it gives CASSPRRTSGGALVAKNIQYF.

The rearrangement joins TRBV4-3 to TRBJ1-6, with TRBD1 matching over 8 bases. With 4 bases clipped from V and 5 bases from J, the junction kept 7 bases outside the gene matches. This CDR3 region has 16 residues. From germline, CDR1 is LGHNA and CDR2 YSLEER. The CDR3 sequence: CASSRTPGQDNSPLHF. The CDR3 DNA reads as TGCGCCAGCAGCCGAACCCCGGGACAGGATAATTCACCCCTCCACTTT.

This chain links TRBV11-2 with TRBJ2-6; no clear D gene. Trimming took off 6 bases at V and 4 bases at J, with 10 bases between the two ends. Germline V gene data show CDR1 as SGHAT and CDR2 as FQNNGV. The CDR3 is 14 amino acids. CDR3 amino acids: CASRALSGANVLTF. The CDR3, as DNA: TGTGCCAGCAGAGCTTTGAGCGGGGCCAACGTCCTGACTTTC. The whole variable domain, remainder taken from reference TRBV11-2 and TRBJ2-6, is EAGVAQSPRYKIIEKRQSVAFWCNPISGHATLYWYQQILGQGPKLLIQFQNNGVVDDSQLPKDRFSAERLKGVDSTLKIQPAKLEDSAVYLCASRALSGANVLTFGAGSRLTVL.

The rearrangement joins TRBV6-5 to TRBJ2-3, with 7 bases identical to TRBD2. The CDR3 loop spans 12 amino acids. V lost 8 bases and J lost 2; bases outside the gene matches: 1. The germline V gene encodes CDR1 MNHEY and CDR2 SVGAGI. The CDR3 nucleotides are TGTGCCAGCCGGGGGGACACAGATACGCAGTATTTT. The encoded protein is CASRGDTDTQYF.

This clone was counted only a few times. This chain uses TRBV7-2 with TRBJ1-4, with D possibly being TRBD1 (6 bases). Trimming pared 6 bases from V and 13 bases from J, leaving 15 bases between. This CDR3 has 12 residues. Germline V gene sequence: CDR1 SGHTA, CDR2 FQGNSA. The chain's CDR3 is CASSFQGSGLFF. CDR3 coding DNA: TGTGCCAGCAGTTTTCAGGGGTCAGGACTGTTTTTT.

This clone was observed a single time. The rearrangement links TRBV27 to TRBJ1-5, with TRBD1 identical over 9 bases. The V gene's germline CDR1 is MNHEY and CDR2 SMNVEV (reference sequence). The CDR3 totals 15 residues. The ends lost 5 bases at V and 4 bases at J; junction bases unmatched: 6. The CDR3 spells CASSPGQGPNQPQHF. The DNA for the CDR3 is TGTGCCAGCAGTCCGGGACAGGGACCGAATCAGCCCCAGCATTTT.

This chain links TRBV6-6 with TRBJ1-5; 9 bases map to TRBD1. Germline-derived CDR1 and CDR2 are MNHNY and SVGAGI (reference sequence). The J segment lost 4 bases and the V segment lost 3 bases, leaving 7 bases of the junction unmatched. The CDR3 has 16 amino acids. CDR3 region: CASSYPTGTGNQPQHF. Written as DNA, the CDR3 is TGTGCCAGCAGTTATCCGACTGGGACAGGGAATCAGCCCCAGCATTTT.